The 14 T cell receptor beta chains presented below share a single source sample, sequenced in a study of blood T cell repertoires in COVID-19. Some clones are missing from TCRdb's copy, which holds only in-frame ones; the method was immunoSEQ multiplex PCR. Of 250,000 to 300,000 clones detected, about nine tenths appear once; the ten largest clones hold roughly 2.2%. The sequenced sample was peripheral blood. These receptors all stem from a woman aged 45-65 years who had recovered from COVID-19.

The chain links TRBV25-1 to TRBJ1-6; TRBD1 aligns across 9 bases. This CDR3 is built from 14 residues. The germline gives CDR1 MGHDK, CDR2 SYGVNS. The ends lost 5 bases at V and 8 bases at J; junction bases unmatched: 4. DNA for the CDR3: TGTGCCAGCAGTCCGACAGGGGGAGATTCACCCCTCCACTTT. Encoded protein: CASSPTGGDSPLHF.

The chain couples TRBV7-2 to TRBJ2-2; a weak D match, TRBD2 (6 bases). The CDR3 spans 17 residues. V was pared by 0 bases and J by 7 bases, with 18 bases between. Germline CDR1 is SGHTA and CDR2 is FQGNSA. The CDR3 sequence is CASSLAGFGGFSGELFF. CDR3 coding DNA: TGTGCCAGCAGCTTAGCGGGGTTTGGAGGGTTTAGCGGGGAGCTGTTTTTT.

The CDR3, as DNA: TGTGCCAGCAGCCCGTCCTTTTGGGCGGACAGGATTTACGAGCAGTACTTC. Its protein is CASSPSFWADRIYEQYF. The chain recombines TRBV7-2 with TRBJ2-7, with 7 bases aligning to TRBD1. Germline-derived CDR1 and CDR2 are SGHTA and FQGNSA. J gave up 4 bases and V 5 bases, and 17 bases lay outside the gene matches. The CDR3 covers 17 residues.

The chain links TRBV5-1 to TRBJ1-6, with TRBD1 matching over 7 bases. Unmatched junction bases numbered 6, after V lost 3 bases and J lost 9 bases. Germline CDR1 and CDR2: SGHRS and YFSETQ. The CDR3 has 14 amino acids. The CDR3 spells CASSSLQGGSPLHF. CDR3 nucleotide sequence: TGCGCCAGCAGCTCCTTGCAGGGGGGTTCACCCCTCCACTTT.

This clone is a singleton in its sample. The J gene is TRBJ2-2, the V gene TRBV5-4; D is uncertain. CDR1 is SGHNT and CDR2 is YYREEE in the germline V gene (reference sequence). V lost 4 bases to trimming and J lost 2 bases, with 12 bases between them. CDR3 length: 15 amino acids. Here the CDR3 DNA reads TGTGCCAGCAGCCCGGCCCAGGTTAACACCGGGGAGCTGTTTTTT. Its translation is CASSPAQVNTGELFF.

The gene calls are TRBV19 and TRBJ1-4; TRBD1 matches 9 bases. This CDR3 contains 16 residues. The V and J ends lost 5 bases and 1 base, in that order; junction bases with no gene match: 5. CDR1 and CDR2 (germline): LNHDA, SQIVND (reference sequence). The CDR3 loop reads CASSYRGLGTNEKLFF. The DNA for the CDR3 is TGTGCCAGTAGTTACAGGGGGCTTGGAACTAATGAAAAACTGTTTTTT.

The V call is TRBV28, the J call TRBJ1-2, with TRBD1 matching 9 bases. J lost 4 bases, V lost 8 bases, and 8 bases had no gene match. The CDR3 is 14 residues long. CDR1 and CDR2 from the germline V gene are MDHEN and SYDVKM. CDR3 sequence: CASLQGALSYGYTF. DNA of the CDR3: TGTGCCAGCCTACAGGGGGCGCTGAGCTATGGCTACACCTTC.

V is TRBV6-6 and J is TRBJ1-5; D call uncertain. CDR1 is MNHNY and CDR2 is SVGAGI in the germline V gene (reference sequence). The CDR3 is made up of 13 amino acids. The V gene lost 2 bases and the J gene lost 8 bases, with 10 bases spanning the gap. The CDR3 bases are TGTGCCAGCAGTTACCACCCGGTGGAGCCCCAGCATTTT. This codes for CASSYHPVEPQHF.

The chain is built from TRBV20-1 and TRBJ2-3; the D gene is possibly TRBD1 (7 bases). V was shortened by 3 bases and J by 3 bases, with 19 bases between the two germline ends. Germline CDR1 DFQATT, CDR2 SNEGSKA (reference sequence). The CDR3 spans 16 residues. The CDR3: CSASLLVSGGTDTQYF. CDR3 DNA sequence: TGCAGTGCTAGTTTACTCGTGTCAGGGGGGACAGATACGCAGTATTTT.

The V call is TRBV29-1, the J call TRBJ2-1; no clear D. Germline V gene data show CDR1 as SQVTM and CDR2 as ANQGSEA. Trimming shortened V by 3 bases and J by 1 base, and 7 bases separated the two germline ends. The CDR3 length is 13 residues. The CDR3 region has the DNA TGCAGCGTTGATAGTGTTTCCTACAATGAGCAGTTCTTC. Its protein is CSVDSVSYNEQFF.

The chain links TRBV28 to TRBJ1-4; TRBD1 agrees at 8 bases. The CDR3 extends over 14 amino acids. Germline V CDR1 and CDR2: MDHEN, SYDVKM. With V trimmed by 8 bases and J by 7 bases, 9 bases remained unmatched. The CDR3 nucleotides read TGTGCCAGCCTAGCCGCGACAGGGGTTGAAAAACTGTTTTTT. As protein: CASLAATGVEKLFF. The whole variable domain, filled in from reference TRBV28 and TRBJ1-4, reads DVKVTQSSRYLVKRTGEKVFLECVQDMDHENMFWYRQDPGLGLRLIYFSYDVKMKEKGDIPEGYSVSREKKERFSLILESASTNQTSMYLCASLAATGVEKLFFGSGTQLSVL.

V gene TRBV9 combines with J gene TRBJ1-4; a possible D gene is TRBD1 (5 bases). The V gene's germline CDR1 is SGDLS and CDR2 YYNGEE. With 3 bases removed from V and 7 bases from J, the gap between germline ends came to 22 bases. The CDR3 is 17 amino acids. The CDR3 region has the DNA TGTGCCAGCAGCGAGAGGAGGAGGAGGGGACCTGGTGAAAAACTGTTTTTT. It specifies CASSERRRRGPGEKLFF.

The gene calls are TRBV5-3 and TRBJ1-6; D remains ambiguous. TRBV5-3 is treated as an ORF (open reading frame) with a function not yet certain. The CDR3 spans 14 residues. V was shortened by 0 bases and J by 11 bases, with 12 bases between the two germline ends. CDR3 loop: CARSLAALGAPLHF. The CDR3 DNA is TGTGCCAGAAGCTTGGCCGCCCTGGGAGCACCCCTCCACTTT.

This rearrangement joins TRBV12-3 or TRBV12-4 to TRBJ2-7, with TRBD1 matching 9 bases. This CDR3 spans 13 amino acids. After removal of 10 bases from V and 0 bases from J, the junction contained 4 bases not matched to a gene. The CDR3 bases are TGTGCCACCAAGACAGGGGGCTCCTACGAGCAGTACTTC. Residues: CATKTGGSYEQYF.